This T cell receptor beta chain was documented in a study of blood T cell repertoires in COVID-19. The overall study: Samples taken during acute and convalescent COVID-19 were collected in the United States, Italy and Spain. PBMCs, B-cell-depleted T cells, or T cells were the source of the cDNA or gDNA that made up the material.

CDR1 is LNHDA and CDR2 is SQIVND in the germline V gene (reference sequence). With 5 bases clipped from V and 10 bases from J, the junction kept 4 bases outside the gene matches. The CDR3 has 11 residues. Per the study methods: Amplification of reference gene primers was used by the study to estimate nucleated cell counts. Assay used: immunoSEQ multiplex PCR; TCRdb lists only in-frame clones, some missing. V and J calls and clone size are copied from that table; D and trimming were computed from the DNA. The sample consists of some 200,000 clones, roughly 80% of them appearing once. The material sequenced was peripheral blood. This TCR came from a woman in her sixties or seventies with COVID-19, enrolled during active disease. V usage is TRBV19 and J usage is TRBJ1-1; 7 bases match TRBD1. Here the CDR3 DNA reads TGTGCCAGTAGTGCCCCAGGGGGAGCTTTCTTT. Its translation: CASSAPGGAFF.